The 13 T cell receptor beta chains below all came from one sample that was sequenced in a study of identical twins. TCRdb reanalysed the 5' RACE reads using MiXCR and keeps one entry per CDR3 protein. Found here are about 530,000 distinct CDR3 sequences, about 20% of them singletons; the top ten hold 0.45% to 0.5%. These data also featured in a second study, about yellow fever vaccine responses in identical twins.

The sequenced sample consisted of CD4+ T cells sorted from blood. The receptors were gathered from a woman aged 18-35 years in good health.

This chain uses TRBV21-1 with TRBJ2-7; the table calls TRBD1, which could not be checked here. TRBV21-1 is labeled a pseudogene. The CDR3 has 17 residues. CDR3 coding DNA: TGTGCCAGCAGCCCAGGACCGGGACAGGGATTTGCCTACGAGCAGTACGTC. Protein: CASSPGPGQGFAYEQYV.

This clonotype showed up just a few times. The chain links TRBV5-6 to TRBJ2-5; either TRBD1 or TRBD2 may supply D (5 bases each). Germline lookup yields CDR1 SGHDT and CDR2 YYEEEE. The V and J ends lost 4 bases and 6 bases respectively, with 22 bases between them. This CDR3 contains 16 residues. The CDR3 reads CASSVSWGPVDKTQYF. The DNA of the CDR3 is TGTGCCAGCAGCGTGAGTTGGGGACCAGTCGACAAGACCCAGTACTTC.

This clonotype appeared a few times. CDR3 amino acids: CASKGTQVFREQYF. CDR3 DNA sequence: TGTGCCAGCAAGGGGACTCAGGTCTTCCGCGAGCAGTACTTC. This rearrangement joins TRBV6-1 to TRBJ2-7; D is perhaps TRBD2 (6 bases). CDR3 size: 14 residues. The V gene lost 7 bases and the J gene lost 6 bases, with 19 bases spanning the gap. Germline CDR1 and CDR2: MNHNS and SASEGT.

This clonotype was observed a handful of times. The chain carries TRBV3-1 and TRBJ1-1; D remains unclear. V was pared by 3 bases and J by 11 bases, with 16 bases between. From germline, CDR1 is LGHDT and CDR2 YNNKEL (reference sequence). The CDR3 sequence is 13 residues long. CDR3 DNA: TGTGCCAGCAGCCAGGACCCACGAGGGCGGGCTTTCTTT. Its protein is CASSQDPRGRAFF. The entire variable domain, with the rest obtained from reference TRBV3-1 and TRBJ1-1, is as follows: DTAVSQTPKYLVTQMGNDKSIKCEQNLGHDTMYWYKQDSKKFLKIMFSYNNKELIINETVPNRFSPKSPDKAHLNLHINSLELGDSAVYFCASSQDPRGRAFFGQGTRLTVV.

This chain connects TRBV12-3 or TRBV12-4 to TRBJ1-2; no firm D call. The CDR3 totals 11 residues. The V end lost 7 bases, the J end lost 5 bases, and 8 bases lay between the germline ends. CDR3 loop: CASTPGYGYTF. Written as DNA, the CDR3 is TGTGCCAGCACCCCGGGATATGGCTACACCTTC.

In this sample, this clonotype turned up a few times. The chain joins TRBV29-1 to TRBJ1-2; no definite D call. The CDR3 is 13 residues long. Germline CDR1 reads SQVTM; CDR2 reads ANQGSEA. Trimming cost V 4 bases and J 1 base, with 10 bases left between them. The CDR3 DNA reads TGCAGCGTTGGCCAGAGGATTAACTATGGCTACACCTTC. Encoded protein: CSVGQRINYGYTF.

CDR3 bases: TGCAGTGCTAGAGATCCCAAATCCTGGAGCGGGATAGCCAAAAACATTCAGTACTTC. It yields the protein CSARDPKSWSGIAKNIQYF. The chain recombines TRBV20-1 with TRBJ2-4, with 7 nucleotides matching TRBD2. In germline, CDR1 is DFQATT, CDR2 SNEGSKA (reference sequence). The CDR3 contains 19 residues. V lost 0 bases to trimming and J lost 0 bases; unmatched junction nucleotides: 14.

The CDR3 nucleotides read TGTGCCAGCAGTCTCAGGGGGGGCCAAGACGAGCAGTACTTC. Translation: CASSLRGGQDEQYF. This chain connects TRBV27 to TRBJ2-7, with D perhaps given as TRBD1 or TRBD2 (7 bases each). Trimming pared 5 bases from V and 5 bases from J, leaving 16 bases between. Germline V gene data show CDR1 as MNHEY and CDR2 as SMNVEV (reference sequence). The CDR3 consists of 14 residues.

There are a few counts of this clonotype. This chain connects TRBV12-3 or TRBV12-4 to TRBJ2-7; 10 positions match TRBD2. V lost 3 bases and J lost 3; bases outside the gene matches: 5. CDR3 length: 15 residues. CDR3 nucleotide sequence: TGTGCCAGCAGTTTTTCGCTAGCGGGAGTCTACGAGCAGTACGTC. It codes for CASSFSLAGVYEQYV.

This clonotype has just one count. This chain joins TRBV6-1 and TRBJ2-1; 9 bases fit TRBD1. The CDR3 totals 17 residues. Germline lookup yields CDR1 MNHNS and CDR2 SASEGT. V gave up 6 bases and J gave up 3 bases; unmatched junction bases: 12. The chain's CDR3 is CASRPPPGQGIYNEQFF. The CDR3 DNA sequence: TGTGCCAGCAGACCACCTCCGGGACAGGGTATCTACAATGAGCAGTTCTTC.

A few counts support this clonotype. The V call is TRBV5-1, the J call TRBJ2-2; 7 bases are a match to TRBD1. Germline assignment: CDR1 SGHRS and CDR2 YFSETQ. With V trimmed by 0 bases and J by 3 bases, 5 bases remained unmatched. CDR3 length: 16 residues. The DNA for the CDR3 is TGCGCCAGCAGCTTGGCCGGCGACAGGGACACCGGGGAGCTGTTTTTT. Protein product: CASSLAGDRDTGELFF.

This clonotype was seen many times. The chain uses TRBV12-3 or TRBV12-4 and TRBJ1-2, with 8 bases aligning to TRBD1. Trimming took 3 bases from V and 6 from J; bases not matched to a gene: 3. The CDR3 has 13 residues. The CDR3 coding sequence is TGTGCCAGCAGTTTCGGACAGGGCCATGGCTACACCTTC. It translates to CASSFGQGHGYTF.

The V gene is TRBV5-1, the J gene TRBJ1-1; 9 bases map to TRBD1. J gave up 10 bases and V 3 bases, and 10 bases lay outside the gene matches. There are 14 residues in the CDR3. CDR1 is SGHRS and CDR2 is YFSETQ in the germline V gene. The CDR3 DNA sequence: TGCGCCAGCAGCTCAGGGGACAGGGTCGATGGAGCTTTCTTT. This translates into CASSSGDRVDGAFF.